This T cell receptor beta chain was captured by sequencing in a study of shared clonotypes between healthy human individuals. Germline V gives CDR1 SGHKS, CDR2 YYEKEE (reference sequence). Between the trimmed V and J ends, which lost 1 base and 3 bases, there was a span of 13 bases. The CDR3 has 15 amino acids. Profiling relied on immunoSEQ multiplex PCR, and the TCRdb table lists in-frame clones only, not all of them. Here the sample spans about half a million clones, about 80% being singletons. The sample holds one count of this clone. This chain connects TRBV5-5 to TRBJ1-1; TRBD1 might be the D (6 bases). Material: PBMCs. This TCR was sampled from a woman aged 40 to 50 in good health. Some clones in this sample may be carry-over from other donors' samples. This CDR3 reads CASSLWTDLDTEAFF. CDR3 in DNA: TGTGCCAGCAGCTTGTGGACAGACCTGGACACTGAAGCTTTCTTT.